The 17 T cell receptor beta chains listed next were all sequenced from one sample in a study of T cell repertoires in cytomegalovirus infection. MiXCR, run by TCRdb on the reads, gives a single entry per CDR3 protein. The data contain approximately 500,000 distinct CDR3 sequences, 11% of them singletons. The sample taken for sequencing was PBMCs. The receptors originated from a human donor in good health (CMV status not recorded). Some clones in this sample may be carry-over from other donors' samples.

V is TRBV20-1 and J is TRBJ1-3; 7 nucleotides match TRBD1. In germline, CDR1 is DFQATT, CDR2 SNEGSKA (reference sequence). Losses at the gene ends were 3 bases for V and 5 bases for J; bases not matched to a gene: 10. The CDR3 spans 15 residues. CDR3 loop: CSARDFTGQRNTIYF. CDR3 bases: TGCAGTGCTAGGGATTTTACGGGACAGCGAAACACCATATATTTT.

At least ten counts were recorded for this clonotype. The chain carries TRBV19 and TRBJ2-3; D is uncertain. Germline V CDR1 and CDR2: LNHDA, SQIVND (reference sequence). The CDR3 is made up of 15 amino acids. The ends were cut back, 3 bases at V and 0 bases at J, with 10 bases in the middle. The CDR3 DNA is TGTGCCAGTAGTATTGGTGGGTCTAGCACAGATACGCAGTATTTT. Protein sequence: CASSIGGSSTDTQYF.

The V and J genes are TRBV20-1 and TRBJ2-1; maybe TRBD1 (5 bases). Germline CDR1 reads DFQATT; CDR2 reads SNEGSKA (reference sequence). CDR3 length: 17 amino acids. Trimming took 2 bases from V and 0 from J, leaving 17 bases between them. The CDR3 bases are TGCAGTGCTAGACCCAAGGGGCGGCTGAGCTCCTACAATGAGCAGTTCTTC. Translation gives CSARPKGRLSSYNEQFF.

This clonotype appeared a few times. The rearrangement uses TRBV6-1 and TRBJ2-7; D may be TRBD1 (7 bases). The CDR3 sequence is 14 residues long. V dropped 5 bases and J dropped 7 bases, with 18 bases sitting between them. Per the germline V gene, CDR1 is MNHNS and CDR2 is SASEGT. The CDR3 sequence is CASSFDREAREQYF. For the CDR3, the DNA is TGTGCCAGCAGTTTCGACAGGGAGGCTCGGGAGCAGTACTTC.

The table lists this clonotype with a few counts. The chain is built from TRBV28 and TRBJ2-1, with 8 bases aligning to TRBD2. The CDR3 is made up of 15 amino acids. The junction had 8 bases not matched to a gene; V was cut back by 5 bases and J by 5 bases. Germline CDR1 reads MDHEN; CDR2 reads SYDVKM. The CDR3 reads CASSPPWREDNEQFF. The CDR3 nucleotides read TGTGCCAGCAGTCCCCCCTGGCGGGAGGACAATGAGCAGTTCTTC.

This clonotype was recorded at least ten times. This rearrangement joins TRBV11-2 to TRBJ1-2; D is ambiguous. Germline values: CDR1 SGHAT, CDR2 FQNNGV. The V end was cut by 1 base, the J end by 9 bases, with 9 bases between. The CDR3 contains 12 residues. The CDR3 sequence is CASSLAEGSYTF. As DNA, the CDR3 is TGTGCCAGCAGCTTAGCAGAGGGAAGCTACACCTTC.

As to this clonotype: Being one base from a much bigger clone, this may be a read error. The chain recombines TRBV5-6 with TRBJ2-7; maybe TRBD1 (7 bases). Trimming shortened V by 7 bases and J by 5 bases, and 19 bases separated the two germline ends. CDR1 and CDR2 (germline): SGHDT, YYEEEE. The CDR3 runs 14 residues. CDR3 loop: CASGSLDREDEQYF. The CDR3 nucleotides read TGTGCCAGCGGCTCCCTCGACAGGGAGGACGAGCAGTACTTC.

In this sample, this clonotype turned up many times. J is TRBJ2-7 and V is TRBV11-1, with 10 bases matching TRBD2. The CDR3 consists of 14 residues. CDR1 is SGHAT and CDR2 is FQDESV in the germline V gene (reference sequence). Germline trimming cut 4 bases from V and 3 bases from J; bases unmatched to any gene: 3. CDR3 coding DNA: TGTGCCAGCAGCTCTGGACTAGCGGACTACGAGCAGTACTTC. Translating it yields CASSSGLADYEQYF.

This clonotype was counted at least ten times. The J gene is TRBJ2-2, the V gene TRBV5-4; D remains ambiguous. Per germline, CDR1 SGHNT and CDR2 YYREEE (reference sequence). Trimming left V 3 bases short and J 4 bases short, with 16 bases between. This CDR3 is built from 16 residues. Written as DNA, the CDR3 is TGTGCCAGCAGCTCCCCGGGTCGGCGAAGCACCGGGGAGCTGTTTTTT. It encodes CASSSPGRRSTGELFF.

At least ten counts were recorded for this clonotype. This chain links TRBV7-6 with TRBJ2-7, with D perhaps TRBD1 (5 bases). This CDR3 spans 13 amino acids. The V and J ends lost 5 bases and 4 bases respectively, with 12 bases between them. The germline V gene has CDR1 SGHVS and CDR2 FNYEAQ. As DNA, the CDR3 is TGTGCCAGCAGCCCGGAGAAGGGGTACGAGCAGTACTTC. It specifies CASSPEKGYEQYF.

There are many counts of this clonotype. The chain uses TRBV25-1 and TRBJ2-2; no clear D. The CDR3 spans 15 residues. Between the trimmed V and J ends, which lost 0 bases and 5 bases, there was a span of 10 bases. The germline V gene has CDR1 MGHDK and CDR2 SYGVNS. CDR3 DNA sequence: TGTGCCAGCAGTGAATATGCCCCACTTACCGGGGAGCTGTTTTTT. Its translation is CASSEYAPLTGELFF.

This clonotype was counted many times. The chain joins TRBV20-1 to TRBJ1-4; TRBD1 is a possible D gene (5 bases). V was shortened by 4 bases and J by 5 bases, with 14 bases between the two germline ends. CDR1 is DFQATT and CDR2 is SNEGSKA in the germline V gene (reference sequence). This CDR3 is built from 14 residues. For the CDR3, the DNA is TGCAGTGCTACCCTCGCTGGGGGGAATGAAAAACTGTTTTTT. Protein sequence: CSATLAGGNEKLFF.

This clonotype was counted a few times. This chain joins TRBV29-1 and TRBJ2-7; TRBD2 matches at 12 bases. CDR1 SQVTM and CDR2 ANQGSEA come from the germline V gene. The CDR3 runs 15 residues. V lost 6 bases and J lost 5; bases outside the gene matches: 11. The CDR3 nucleotides are TGCAGCGTGGGCAAGGGGACTAGCGGGTTCAACGAGCAGTACTTC. Encoded protein: CSVGKGTSGFNEQYF.

This clonotype was seen a handful of times. This chain connects TRBV7-9 to TRBJ1-2; D gene uncertain. Per germline, CDR1 SEHNR and CDR2 FQNEAQ (reference sequence). Trimming removed 3 bases at V and 4 bases at J, with 9 bases between. The CDR3 contains 13 residues. This CDR3 reads CASSLRAGYGYTF. CDR3 sequence (DNA): TGTGCCAGCAGCTTGCGGGCGGGCTATGGCTACACCTTC.

This clonotype was seen at least ten times. The chain recombines TRBV12-3 or TRBV12-4 with TRBJ1-4; D remains unclear. The CDR3 covers 16 residues. Trimming pared 6 bases from V and 0 bases from J, leaving 14 bases between. The CDR3 loop reads CASSPTARATNEKLFF. The CDR3, as DNA: TGTGCCAGCAGCCCTACAGCCAGAGCAACTAATGAAAAACTGTTTTTT.

This clonotype was detected many times. The chain combines TRBV30 with TRBJ1-2; D is possibly TRBD1 (5 bases). CDR1 and CDR2 from the germline V gene are GTSNPN and SVGIG (reference sequence). The CDR3 contains 15 residues. V lost 2 bases and J 5 bases, leaving 18 bases between the germline ends. The CDR3 spells CAWSTGGRALYGYTF. The CDR3 DNA is TGTGCCTGGAGTACAGGAGGCCGGGCCTTGTATGGCTACACCTTC.

This clonotype has a handful of counts. V and J are TRBV19 and TRBJ1-1; unclear D gene. The CDR3 runs to 13 residues. With 7 bases removed from V and 0 bases from J, the gap between germline ends came to 9 bases. CDR1 and CDR2 (germline): LNHDA, SQIVND (reference sequence). DNA of the CDR3: TGTGCCAGTAAGTCAGGTTTGAACACTGAAGCTTTCTTT. It specifies CASKSGLNTEAFF.